A single sample gave rise to the 6 T cell receptor beta chains below, sequenced in a study of response to subunit inactivated influenza vaccine. TCRdb analysed the RT-PCR reads with MiXCR anew, one entry per CDR3 protein. The table records about 650,000 distinct CDR3 sequences, approximately 14% of them present only once. Material: PBMCs from blood, obtained approximately 12 days after vaccination. All receptors derive from a man aged 45-65 years who received an inactivated influenza vaccine.

This clonotype has a handful of counts. J is TRBJ1-1 and V is TRBV3-1; D is unclear. The germline gives CDR1 LGHDT, CDR2 YNNKEL (reference sequence). The germline V and J ends were trimmed by 2 bases and 5 bases, with 3 bases remaining between them. This CDR3 contains 11 residues. DNA for the CDR3: TGTGCCAGCAGCCAAACGACTGAAGCTTTCTTT. This translates into CASSQTTEAFF.

Ten or more counts support this clonotype. V and J are TRBV15 and TRBJ2-5; D is perhaps TRBD2 (5 bases). Germline CDR1 LNHNV, CDR2 YYDKDF (reference sequence). CDR3 length: 14 amino acids. V lost 1 base and J 6 bases, leaving 12 bases between the germline ends. The chain's CDR3 is CATSRGLDSQTQYF. In nucleotides, the CDR3 is TGTGCCACCAGCAGAGGTTTGGACTCCCAGACCCAGTACTTC.

The chain recombines TRBV12-3 or TRBV12-4 with TRBJ2-1; 9 positions match TRBD1. The CDR3 runs to 15 residues. The trim removed 6 bases at V and 6 bases at J, leaving 9 bases unmatched. As DNA, the CDR3 is TGTGCCAGCAGCCCACCGGGACAGGGTTCCAATGAGCAGTTCTTC. Its translation: CASSPPGQGSNEQFF.

This chain joins TRBV12-3 or TRBV12-4 and TRBJ2-3; 15 bases are shared with TRBD2. This CDR3 has 16 residues. The V gene end was trimmed by 5 bases and the J gene end by 2 bases; junction bases not matched to a gene: 2. The CDR3 sequence: CASSGLAGGPTDTQYF. The DNA of the CDR3 is TGTGCCAGCAGTGGACTAGCGGGGGGGCCCACAGATACGCAGTATTTT.

The chain joins TRBV2 to TRBJ2-3; no clear D gene. This CDR3 is 13 amino acids long. Trimming cost V 10 bases and J 2 bases, with 13 bases left between them. Germline CDR1 and CDR2: SNHLY and FYNNEI. The CDR3 DNA reads TGTGCCATCAACGAACAGTACACAGATACGCAGTATTTT. Its translation: CAINEQYTDTQYF.

This clonotype was detected a few times. The chain recombines TRBV6-2 or TRBV6-3 with TRBJ2-3, with D perhaps being TRBD1 or TRBD2 (5 bases each). The CDR3 is made up of 15 amino acids. V gave up 3 bases and J gave up 2 bases, with 12 bases separating them. Germline assignment: CDR1 MNHEY and CDR2 SVGEGT. The DNA for the CDR3 is TGTGCCAGCAGTTATACGGGGCCGAACACAGATACGCAGTATTTT. Translated, it gives CASSYTGPNTDTQYF.